The 21 T cell receptor beta chains below were found in one sample sequenced in a study of T-cell reconstitution after alpha-beta-depleted transplantation in children. Using unique molecular identifiers, the investigators prepared the TCRbeta library. TCRdb passed the PCR reads through MiXCR, listing each CDR3 protein once. Here the sample spans about a million distinct CDR3 sequences, roughly 29% being singletons. Material: PBMCs, mostly from graft donor cells, obtained 360 days after TCRalphabeta/CD19-depleted stem cell transplant. The receptors derive from a boy in the first two years of life who had a stem cell transplant for SCID, so the T cells may come from the graft donor.

This clonotype has more than one count but fewer than ten. The chain has TRBV15 and TRBJ2-7, with D possibly being TRBD1 (6 bases). The germline CDR1 and CDR2 sequences are LNHNV and YYDKDF (reference sequence). V lost 0 bases, J lost 5 bases, and 14 bases lay in between. This CDR3 contains 15 residues. CDR3: CATSRDLQGMDEQYF. The CDR3 DNA sequence: TGTGCCACCAGCAGAGATCTGCAGGGGATGGACGAGCAGTACTTC.

CDR3 residues: CASSPLPSPTGPDTQYF. The CDR3 region has the DNA TGTGCCAGCAGCCCACTCCCGTCTCCCACAGGGCCAGATACGCAGTATTTT. The gene calls are TRBV7-9 and TRBJ2-3; a weak D match, TRBD1 (6 bases). Trimming took 5 bases from V and 4 from J, leaving 22 bases between them. This CDR3 contains 17 residues. The germline gives CDR1 SEHNR, CDR2 FQNEAQ (reference sequence).

J is TRBJ2-1 and V is TRBV7-9; no clear D gene. V was pared by 5 bases and J by 8 bases, with 13 bases between. The length of the CDR3 is 13 residues. The germline CDR1 and CDR2 sequences are SEHNR and FQNEAQ (reference sequence). The CDR3 region is CASSILTRDEQFF. CDR3 in DNA: TGTGCCAGCAGCATCCTAACTCGCGATGAGCAGTTCTTC.

The rearrangement joins TRBV29-1 to TRBJ2-5; possibly TRBD2 for D (6 bases). The CDR3 covers 13 residues. Germline-derived CDR1 and CDR2 are SQVTM and ANQGSEA. V lost 0 bases and J 3 bases, leaving 8 bases between the germline ends. In nucleotides, the CDR3 is TGCAGCGTTGAAGACGGCGGGGAAGAGACCCAGTACTTC. Its translation is CSVEDGGEETQYF.

The count of this clonotype is one. The chain links TRBV5-1 to TRBJ1-1, with D perhaps matching TRBD1 (5 bases). V shed 0 bases and J shed 11 bases, with 11 bases lying between them. The length of the CDR3 is 12 residues. Germline assignment: CDR1 SGHRS and CDR2 YFSETQ. Written as DNA, the CDR3 is TGCGCCAGCAGCTTGGATGGGGGATGGGCTTTCTTT. Translated: CASSLDGGWAFF. The variable domain in full, completed from reference TRBV5-1 and TRBJ1-1, reads KAGVTQTPRYLIKTRGQQVTLSCSPISGHRSVSWYQQTPGQGLQFLFEYFSETQRNKGNFPGRFSGRQFSNSRSEMNVSTLELGDSALYLCASSLDGGWAFFGQGTRLTVV.

This clonotype has just a few counts. The V gene is TRBV15, the J gene TRBJ2-3, with 7 bases identical to TRBD1. The CDR3 sequence is 14 residues long. V was clipped by 8 bases and J by 2 bases; unmatched bases: 7. Germline-derived CDR1 and CDR2 are LNHNV and YYDKDF (reference sequence). The CDR3 DNA sequence: TGTGCCACCTCAACAGGGGCTTACACAGATACGCAGTATTTT. This codes for CATSTGAYTDTQYF.

This clonotype has a handful of counts. The CDR3 sequence is CASSHLKGAILNQPQHF. The CDR3 DNA sequence: TGTGCCAGCAGTCACCTTAAAGGGGCGATCCTCAATCAGCCCCAGCATTTT. The V gene is TRBV27, the J gene TRBJ1-5, with D tentatively TRBD1 (5 bases). CDR3 length equals 17 residues. V was clipped by 5 bases and J by 3 bases, with 20 bases between them. Per germline, CDR1 MNHEY and CDR2 SMNVEV (reference sequence).

This clonotype was seen a handful of times. V gene TRBV7-8 combines with J gene TRBJ2-5, with 7 bases lining up with TRBD1. The CDR3 has 12 residues. CDR1 is SGHVS, CDR2 FQNEAQ, per germline. CDR3 loop: CVSGTDQETQYF. Here the CDR3 DNA reads TGTGTTTCCGGGACAGATCAAGAGACCCAGTACTTC.

The chain links TRBV6-1 to TRBJ1-2; D gene unclear. The V and J ends lost 1 base and 5 bases respectively, with 8 bases between them. The CDR3 spans 13 residues. Looked up from germline, CDR1 is MNHNS and CDR2 is SASEGT. CDR3 sequence reads: CASSEGWRYGYTF. The CDR3 nucleotides read TGTGCCAGCAGTGAAGGATGGAGATATGGCTACACCTTC.

This clonotype has a handful of counts. The chain links TRBV5-1 to TRBJ2-4; D remains ambiguous. Trimming took off 4 bases at V and 1 base at J, with 12 bases between the two ends. There are 15 residues in the CDR3. Germline CDR1 and CDR2: SGHRS and YFSETQ. Here the CDR3 reads CASSVGGVAKNIQYF. CDR3 DNA sequence: TGCGCCAGCAGCGTAGGTGGGGTGGCCAAAAACATTCAGTACTTC.

This clonotype was counted only a few times. The chain is built from TRBV20-1 and TRBJ2-1, with 10 bases lining up with TRBD1. The CDR3 sequence is 15 residues long. Germline-derived CDR1 and CDR2 are DFQATT and SNEGSKA (reference sequence). V was pared by 5 bases and J by 7 bases, with 11 bases of the junction left unmatched. CDR3 sequence reads: CSAQTGGIILNEQFF. The CDR3 DNA sequence: TGCAGTGCTCAGACAGGGGGCATAATCTTAAATGAGCAGTTCTTC.

The gene calls are TRBV25-1 and TRBJ2-2; TRBD2 matches at 8 bases. The germline V gene encodes CDR1 MGHDK and CDR2 SYGVNS. The CDR3 extends over 14 amino acids. V was clipped by 1 base and J by 6 bases; unmatched bases: 1. The CDR3 region has the DNA TGTGCCAGCAGTGAATCCGGGGGGGCCGGGGAGCTGTTTTTT. It encodes CASSESGGAGELFF.

In this sample, this clonotype turned up a few times. V is TRBV20-1 and J is TRBJ2-7; D possibly corresponds to TRBD1 (6 bases). The CDR3 totals 14 residues. The germline CDR1 and CDR2 sequences are DFQATT and SNEGSKA (reference sequence). V lost 4 bases and J lost 2, with 15 bases in between. CDR3 protein: CSATFGGIPYEQYF. As DNA, the CDR3 is TGCAGTGCTACGTTTGGGGGCATACCCTACGAGCAGTACTTC.

This clonotype was seen a few times. The rearrangement uses TRBV29-1 and TRBJ1-1, with D perhaps matching TRBD1 (5 bases). The CDR3 spans 12 residues. CDR1 is SQVTM and CDR2 is ANQGSEA in the germline V gene. Trimming cost V 4 bases and J 0 bases, with 6 bases left between them. CDR3 protein: CSVAGLNTEAFF. The CDR3 DNA reads as TGCAGCGTTGCAGGGTTGAACACTGAAGCTTTCTTT.

This chain uses TRBV20-1 with TRBJ2-7; D is tentatively TRBD1 or TRBD2 (6 bases each). V lost 5 bases, J lost 5 bases, and 19 bases lay in between. The CDR3 sequence is 14 residues long. CDR1 DFQATT and CDR2 SNEGSKA come from the germline V gene (reference sequence). CDR3 sequence (DNA): TGCAGTGCTGCAGAGAGGGGGGCGTCCAACGAGCAGTACTTC. It encodes CSAAERGASNEQYF.

CDR3 bases: TGCGCCAGCAGCATCGGGGAGGATAATTCACCCCTCCACTTT. This gives the protein CASSIGEDNSPLHF. V is TRBV5-1 and J is TRBJ1-6; D remains unclear. Germline assignment: CDR1 SGHRS and CDR2 YFSETQ. There are 14 residues in the CDR3. Trimming stripped 4 bases from V and 5 bases from J, with 10 bases between.

V usage is TRBV29-1 and J usage is TRBJ1-1; D is unclear. Trimming took off 7 bases at V and 3 bases at J, with 18 bases between the two ends. Per the germline V gene, CDR1 is SQVTM and CDR2 is ANQGSEA. The CDR3 is made up of 14 amino acids. CDR3 nucleotide sequence: TGCAGCGCCGGAGATCGTAGGTGGGACACTGAAGCTTTCTTT. Amino acids: CSAGDRRWDTEAFF.

The V gene is TRBV9, the J gene TRBJ1-1; no firm D call. Trimming cost V 0 bases and J 3 bases, with 6 bases left between them. CDR1 is SGDLS and CDR2 is YYNGEE in the germline V gene. The CDR3 contains 13 residues. CDR3 sequence: CASSVESYTEAFF. CDR3 DNA sequence: TGTGCCAGCAGCGTAGAGAGTTACACTGAAGCTTTCTTT.

The chain couples TRBV12-3 or TRBV12-4 to TRBJ1-2, with a possible D match to TRBD1 (6 bases). The CDR3 extends over 16 amino acids. Trimming stripped 3 bases from V and 9 bases from J, with 23 bases between. For the CDR3, the DNA is TGTGCCAGCAGTTTGGGAAGTCCGGGGGGGCGGAATCGCTACACCTTC. Amino acid sequence: CASSLGSPGGRNRYTF.

This clonotype has only one observation. The gene calls are TRBV28 and TRBJ2-1, with D tentatively TRBD1 (6 bases). V lost 7 bases and J lost 4, with 11 bases in between. Germline assignment: CDR1 MDHEN and CDR2 SYDVKM. This CDR3 is built from 13 residues. The CDR3 bases are TGTGCCAGCACCGAGGACAGTTACAATGAGCAGTTCTTC. Its translation: CASTEDSYNEQFF.

The genes are TRBV12-3 or TRBV12-4 and TRBJ2-7; 9 positions match TRBD2. The CDR3 has 15 amino acids. With 5 bases clipped from V and 3 bases from J, the junction kept 8 bases outside the gene matches. In DNA, the CDR3 is TGTGCCAGCAGTGCAGTAGCGGGGGCTGACTACGAGCAGTACTTC. Protein sequence: CASSAVAGADYEQYF.